The present T cell receptor beta chain was sequenced within a study of T cell repertoires in cytomegalovirus infection. Background on the study: Indicated by public TCR beta signatures were CMV infection and matching HLA type.

For this clonotype: The antigen remains unidentified. This CDR3 fails to terminate in the conserved phenylalanine or tryptophan, so it likely reflects a read error.

The CDR3 totals 14 residues. Trimming removed 3 bases at V and 5 bases at J, with 11 bases between. The germline V gene encodes CDR1 ENHRY and CDR2 SYGVKD. Overall study results and limits: Using cumulative public TCR beta family frequency, the authors identified those who carried CMV together with the relevant HLA. It was HLA-C-restricted CMV-specific TCR beta clonotypes that dominated the response ex vivo.

TCRdb re-derived calls from the reads in MiXCR, one entry per CDR3 protein. The sample records some 350,000 distinct CDR3 sequences, about a sixth being singletons. The sequencing input was PBMCs. The V gene is TRBV10-3, the J gene TRBJ2-1; D possibly corresponds to TRBD1 (5 bases). This clonotype was sampled from a human donor in good health (CMV status not recorded). Some clones in this sample may be carry-over from other donors' samples. The chain's CDR3 is CAISDVKGHNEQFV. The CDR3 coding sequence is TGTGCCATCAGTGATGTGAAGGGGCACAATGAGCAGTTCGTC.